This is a list of T cell receptor beta chains from one sample in a study of shared clonotypes between healthy human individuals. Data came from immunoSEQ multiplex PCR; TCRdb stores just in-frame clones and leaves some out. The sample holds 1.4 million or so clones, approximately 98.5% seen once. The specimen sequenced was naive CD4+ T cells sorted from blood. The receptors stem from a man aged 25 to 40 in good health. The CDR3 runs from the conserved cysteine through the conserved F or W. A D gene is named only where the DNA matches it firmly.

.,TRBV14,TRBJ2-6,CASSPLGSGTRAGANVLTF,TGTGCCAGCAGCCCATTAGGGAGCGGGACACGTGCTGGGGCCAACGTCCTGACTTTC
.,TRBV15,TRBJ2-7,CATSRVLLRTYEQYF,TGTGCCACCAGCAGAGTACTACTAAGAACCTACGAGCAGTACTTC
.,TRBV6-6,TRBJ2-1,CASREINEQFF,TGTGCCAGCAGGGAAATCAATGAGCAGTTCTTC
.,TRBV6-1,TRBJ1-1,CASSPQDLPGTEAFF,TGTGCCAGCAGTCCACAGGACCTCCCGGGCACTGAAGCTTTCTTT
.,TRBV5-1,TRBJ2-3,CASSSTPLSWDTQYF,TGCGCCAGCAGTAGTACTCCCCTAAGTTGGGATACGCAGTATTTT
TRBD1,TRBV29-1,TRBJ2-3,CSVAKGQGLEDTQYF,TGCAGCGTTGCAAAGGGACAGGGGTTGGAAGATACGCAGTATTTT
TRBD2,TRBV6-4,TRBJ2-3,CASSPLAGVGIDTQYF,TGTGCCAGCAGTCCATTAGCGGGAGTCGGGATAGATACGCAGTATTTT
.,TRBV19,TRBJ1-1,CASSMNRAGGNTEAFF,TGTGCCAGTAGTATGAACAGGGCGGGAGGGAACACTGAAGCTTTCTTT
TRBD1,TRBV28,TRBJ1-4,CASLAGQGYEKLFF,TGTGCCAGCCTCGCGGGACAGGGGTACGAAAAACTGTTTTTT
.,TRBV9,TRBJ1-3,CASSVGTSGNTIYF,TGTGCCAGCAGCGTAGGGACAAGTGGAAACACCATATATTTT
TRBD1,TRBV29-1,TRBJ1-2,CSVGVGQGAPGYTF,TGCAGCGTTGGGGTCGGGCAGGGGGCGCCGGGCTACACCTTC
.,TRBV7-9,TRBJ2-1,CASSLGEKGGEQFF,TGTGCCAGCTCCTTGGGGGAAAAGGGGGGTGAGCAGTTCTTC
.,TRBV6-1,TRBJ1-4,CASSEYWQDNEKLFF,TGTGCCAGCAGTGAATATTGGCAAGATAATGAAAAACTGTTTTTT
.,TRBV7-2,TRBJ2-2,CASSLLQWNTGELFF,TGTGCCAGCAGCTTACTACAATGGAACACCGGGGAGCTGTTTTTT
.,TRBV9,TRBJ2-7,CASSVSPIRDGSSYEQYF,TGTGCCAGCAGCGTTTCCCCAATCCGGGACGGGAGCTCCTACGAGCAGTACTTC